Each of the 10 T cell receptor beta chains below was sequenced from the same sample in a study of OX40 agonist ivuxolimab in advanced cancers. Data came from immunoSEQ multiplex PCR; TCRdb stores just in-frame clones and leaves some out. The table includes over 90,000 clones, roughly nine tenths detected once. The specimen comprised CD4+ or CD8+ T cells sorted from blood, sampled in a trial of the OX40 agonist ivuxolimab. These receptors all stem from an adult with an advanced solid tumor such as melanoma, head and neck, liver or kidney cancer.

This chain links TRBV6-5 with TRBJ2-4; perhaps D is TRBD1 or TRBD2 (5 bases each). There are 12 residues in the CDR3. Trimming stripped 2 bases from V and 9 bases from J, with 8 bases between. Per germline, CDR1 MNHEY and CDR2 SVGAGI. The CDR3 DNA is TGTGCCAGCAGTTACGGTGGGGGCATTCAGTACTTC. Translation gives CASSYGGGIQYF.

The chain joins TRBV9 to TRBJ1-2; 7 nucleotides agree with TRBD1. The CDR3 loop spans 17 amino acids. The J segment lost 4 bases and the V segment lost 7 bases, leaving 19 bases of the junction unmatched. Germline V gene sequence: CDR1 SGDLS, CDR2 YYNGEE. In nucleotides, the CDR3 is TGTGCCAGCTCCCTTTTGCCACAGGGGTCGAAGACCTATGGCTACACCTTC. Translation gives CASSLLPQGSKTYGYTF.

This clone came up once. CDR3: CASSKGGMDNSPLHF. The CDR3 region has the DNA TGTGCCAGCAGCAAAGGCGGGATGGATAATTCACCCCTCCACTTT. The chain employs TRBV5-4 and TRBJ1-6, with unresolved D. Germline-derived CDR1 and CDR2 are SGHNT and YYREEE (reference sequence). The CDR3 spans 15 residues. V lost 4 bases, J lost 5 bases, and 13 bases lay in between.

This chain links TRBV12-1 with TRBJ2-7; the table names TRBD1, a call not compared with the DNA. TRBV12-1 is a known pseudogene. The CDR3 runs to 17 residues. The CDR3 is CASSRMPPGQHSYEQYF. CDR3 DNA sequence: TGTGCCAGCAGTCGAATGCCTCCGGGACAGCACTCCTACGAGCAGTACTTC.

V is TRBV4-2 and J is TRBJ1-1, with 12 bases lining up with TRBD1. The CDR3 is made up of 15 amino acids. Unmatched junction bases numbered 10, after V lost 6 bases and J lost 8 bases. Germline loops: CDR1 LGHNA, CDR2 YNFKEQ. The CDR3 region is CASRRAGQGAKEAFF. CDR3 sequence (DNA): TGTGCCAGCAGGCGCGCGGGACAGGGGGCGAAGGAAGCTTTCTTT.

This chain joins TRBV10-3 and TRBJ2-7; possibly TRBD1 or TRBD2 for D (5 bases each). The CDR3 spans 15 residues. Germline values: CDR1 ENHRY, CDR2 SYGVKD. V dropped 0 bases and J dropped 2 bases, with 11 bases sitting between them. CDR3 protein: CAISESWDATYEQYF. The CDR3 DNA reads TGTGCCATCAGTGAGTCGTGGGACGCCACCTACGAGCAGTACTTC.

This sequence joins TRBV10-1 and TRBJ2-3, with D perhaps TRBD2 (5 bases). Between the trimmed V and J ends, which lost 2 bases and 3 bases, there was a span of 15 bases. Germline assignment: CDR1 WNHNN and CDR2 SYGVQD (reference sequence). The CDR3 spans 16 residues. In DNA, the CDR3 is TGCGCCAGCAGTGAGAACCCCTTCGGAGGTACAGATACGCAGTATTTT. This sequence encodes CASSENPFGGTDTQYF.

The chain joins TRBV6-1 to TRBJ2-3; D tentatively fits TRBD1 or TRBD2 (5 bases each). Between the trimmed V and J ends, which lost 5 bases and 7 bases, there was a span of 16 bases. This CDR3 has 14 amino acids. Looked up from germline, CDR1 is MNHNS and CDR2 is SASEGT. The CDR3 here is CASSTGTADNTQYF. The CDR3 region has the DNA TGTGCCAGCAGTACCGGGACGGCGGATAATACGCAGTATTTT.

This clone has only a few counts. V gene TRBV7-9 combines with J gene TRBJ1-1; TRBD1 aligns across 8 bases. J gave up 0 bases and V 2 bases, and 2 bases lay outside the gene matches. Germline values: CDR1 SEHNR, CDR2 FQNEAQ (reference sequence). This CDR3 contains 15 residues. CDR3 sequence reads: CASSLTGGMNTEAFF. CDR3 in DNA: TGTGCCAGCAGCTTAACAGGGGGTATGAACACTGAAGCTTTCTTT.

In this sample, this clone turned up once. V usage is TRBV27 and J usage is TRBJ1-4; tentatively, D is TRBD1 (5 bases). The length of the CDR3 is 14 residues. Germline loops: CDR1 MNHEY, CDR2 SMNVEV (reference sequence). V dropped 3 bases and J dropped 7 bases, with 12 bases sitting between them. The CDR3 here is CASSFGQGVEKLFF. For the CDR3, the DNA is TGTGCCAGCAGTTTTGGCCAGGGTGTTGAAAAACTGTTTTTT.